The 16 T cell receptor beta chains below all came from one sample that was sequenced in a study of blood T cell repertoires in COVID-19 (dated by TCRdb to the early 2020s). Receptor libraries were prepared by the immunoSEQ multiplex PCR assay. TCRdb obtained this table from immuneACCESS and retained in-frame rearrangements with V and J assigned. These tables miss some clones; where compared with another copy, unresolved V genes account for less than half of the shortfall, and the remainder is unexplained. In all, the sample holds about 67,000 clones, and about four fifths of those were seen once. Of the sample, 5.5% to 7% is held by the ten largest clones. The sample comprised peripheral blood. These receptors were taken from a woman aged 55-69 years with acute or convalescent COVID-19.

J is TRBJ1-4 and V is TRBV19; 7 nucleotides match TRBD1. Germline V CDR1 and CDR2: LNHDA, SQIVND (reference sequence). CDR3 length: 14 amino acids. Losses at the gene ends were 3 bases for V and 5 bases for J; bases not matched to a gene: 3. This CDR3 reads CASSMGRGNEKLFF. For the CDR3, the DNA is TGTGCCAGTAGTATGGGCAGGGGGAATGAAAAACTGTTTTTT.

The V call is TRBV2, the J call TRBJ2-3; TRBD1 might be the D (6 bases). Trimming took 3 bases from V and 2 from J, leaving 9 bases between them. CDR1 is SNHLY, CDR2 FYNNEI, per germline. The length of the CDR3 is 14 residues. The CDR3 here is CASSDNRDTDTQYF. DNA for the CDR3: TGTGCCAGCAGTGACAACAGGGACACAGATACGCAGTATTTT.

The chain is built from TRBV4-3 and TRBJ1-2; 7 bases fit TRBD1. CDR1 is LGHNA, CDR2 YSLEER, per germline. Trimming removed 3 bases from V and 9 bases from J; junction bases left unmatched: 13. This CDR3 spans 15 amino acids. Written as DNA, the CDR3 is TGCGCCAGCAGCCAGGACGGGGACAGCATCTCTCGCTACACCTTC. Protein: CASSQDGDSISRYTF.

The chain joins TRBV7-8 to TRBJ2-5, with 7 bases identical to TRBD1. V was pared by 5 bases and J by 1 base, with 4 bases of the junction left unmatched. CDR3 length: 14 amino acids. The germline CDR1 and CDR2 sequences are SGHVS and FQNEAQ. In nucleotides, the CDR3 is TGTGCCAGCAGCCTAGGGACAGTCCAAGAGACCCAGTACTTC. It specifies CASSLGTVQETQYF. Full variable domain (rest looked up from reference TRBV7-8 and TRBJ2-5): GAGVSQSPRYKVAKRGQDVALRCDPISGHVSLFWYQQALGQGPEFLTYFQNEAQLDKSGLPSDRFFAERPEGSVSTLKIQRTQQEDSAVYLCASSLGTVQETQYFGPGTRLLVL.

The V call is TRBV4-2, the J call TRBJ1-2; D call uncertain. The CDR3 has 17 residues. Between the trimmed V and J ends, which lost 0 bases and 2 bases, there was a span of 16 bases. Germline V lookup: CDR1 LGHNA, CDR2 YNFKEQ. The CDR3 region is CASSQDQFLEINYGYTF. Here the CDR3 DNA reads TGTGCCAGCAGCCAAGATCAGTTTTTGGAGATAAACTATGGCTACACCTTC.

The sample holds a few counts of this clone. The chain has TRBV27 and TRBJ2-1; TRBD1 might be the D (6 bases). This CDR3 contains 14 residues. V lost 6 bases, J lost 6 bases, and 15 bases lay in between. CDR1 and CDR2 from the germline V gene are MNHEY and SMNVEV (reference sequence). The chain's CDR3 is CASRGGGSPNEQFF. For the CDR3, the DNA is TGTGCCAGCAGGGGTGGGGGCTCCCCCAATGAGCAGTTCTTC.

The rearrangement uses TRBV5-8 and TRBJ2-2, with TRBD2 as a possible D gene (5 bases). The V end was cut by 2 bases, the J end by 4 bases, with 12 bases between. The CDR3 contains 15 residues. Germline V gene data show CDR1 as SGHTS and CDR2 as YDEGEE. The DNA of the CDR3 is TGTGCCAGCAGCTTTTGGAGTGGAGGCACCGGGGAGCTGTTTTTT. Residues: CASSFWSGGTGELFF.

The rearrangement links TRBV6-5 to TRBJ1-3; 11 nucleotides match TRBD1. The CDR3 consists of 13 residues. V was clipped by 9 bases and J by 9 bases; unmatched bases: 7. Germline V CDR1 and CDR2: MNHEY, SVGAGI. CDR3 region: CASWTGGSGTIYF. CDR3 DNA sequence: TGTGCCAGTTGGACAGGGGGCTCGGGCACCATATATTTT.

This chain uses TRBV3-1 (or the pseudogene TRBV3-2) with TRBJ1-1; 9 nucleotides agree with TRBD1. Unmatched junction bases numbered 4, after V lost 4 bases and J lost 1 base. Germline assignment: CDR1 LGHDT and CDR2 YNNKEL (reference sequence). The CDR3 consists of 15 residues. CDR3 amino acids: CASSPQGAPNTEAFF. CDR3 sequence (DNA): TGTGCCAGCAGCCCACAGGGGGCGCCGAACACTGAAGCTTTCTTT.

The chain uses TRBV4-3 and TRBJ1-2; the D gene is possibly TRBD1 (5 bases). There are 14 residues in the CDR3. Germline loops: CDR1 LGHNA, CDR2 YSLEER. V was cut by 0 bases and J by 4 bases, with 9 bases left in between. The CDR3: CASSQDGQGYGYTF. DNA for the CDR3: TGCGCCAGCAGCCAAGATGGGCAGGGCTATGGCTACACCTTC.

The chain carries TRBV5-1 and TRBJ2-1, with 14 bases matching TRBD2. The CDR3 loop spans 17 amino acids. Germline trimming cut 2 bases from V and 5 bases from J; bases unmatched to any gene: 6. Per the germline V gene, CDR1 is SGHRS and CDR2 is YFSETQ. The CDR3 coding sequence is TGCGCCAGCAGCTTTCTTGGGACTAGCGGGGGAGACAATGAGCAGTTCTTC. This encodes CASSFLGTSGGDNEQFF.

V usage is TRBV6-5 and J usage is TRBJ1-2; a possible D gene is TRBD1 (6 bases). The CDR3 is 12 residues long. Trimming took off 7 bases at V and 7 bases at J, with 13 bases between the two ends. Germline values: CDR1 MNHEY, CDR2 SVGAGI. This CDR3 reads CASTQGSRGYTF. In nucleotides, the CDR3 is TGTGCCAGCACCCAGGGGAGTCGTGGCTACACCTTC.

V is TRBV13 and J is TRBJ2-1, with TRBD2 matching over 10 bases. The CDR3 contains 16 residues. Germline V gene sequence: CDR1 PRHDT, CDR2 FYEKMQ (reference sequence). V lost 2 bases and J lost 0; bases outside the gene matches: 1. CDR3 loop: CASSLTSGASYNEQFF. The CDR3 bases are TGTGCCAGCAGCTTAACTAGCGGGGCCTCCTACAATGAGCAGTTCTTC.

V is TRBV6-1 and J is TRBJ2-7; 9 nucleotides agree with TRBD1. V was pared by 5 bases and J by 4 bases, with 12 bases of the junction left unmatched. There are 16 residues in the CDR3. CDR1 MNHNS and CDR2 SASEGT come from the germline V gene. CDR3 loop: CASSKGAGTGTYEQYF. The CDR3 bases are TGTGCCAGCAGTAAAGGCGCCGGGACAGGGACTTACGAGCAGTACTTC.

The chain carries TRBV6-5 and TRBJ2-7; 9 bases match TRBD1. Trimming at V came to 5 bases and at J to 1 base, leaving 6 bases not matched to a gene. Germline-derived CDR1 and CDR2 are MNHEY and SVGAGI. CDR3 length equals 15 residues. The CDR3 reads CASSPTGGASYEQYF. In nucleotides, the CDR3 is TGTGCCAGCAGTCCGACAGGGGGGGCTTCCTACGAGCAGTACTTC.

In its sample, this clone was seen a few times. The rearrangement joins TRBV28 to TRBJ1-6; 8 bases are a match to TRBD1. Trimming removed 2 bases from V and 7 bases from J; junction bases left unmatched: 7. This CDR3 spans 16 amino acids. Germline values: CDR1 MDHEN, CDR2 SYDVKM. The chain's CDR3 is CASSLGLTGENSPLHF. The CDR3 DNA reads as TGTGCCAGCAGTTTAGGATTGACAGGGGAAAATTCACCCCTCCACTTT.